A single T cell receptor (beta chain) is shown here with its context. This table comes from immunoSEQ multiplex PCR, and its TCRdb copy is limited to in-frame clones, with some not included. This table holds fewer than 90,000 clones, approximately 90% found once. The data are from a study of control samples from healthy donors and cancer patients. V gave up 2 bases and J gave up 3 bases, with 8 bases separating them. This CDR3 is built from 13 residues. From germline, CDR1 is ENHRY and CDR2 SYGVKD. This chain uses TRBV10-3 with TRBJ2-7; D gene unclear. Sequencing input: PBMCs. The TCR originated in an older woman with head and neck cancer. The DNA for the CDR3 is TGTGCCATCAGTGAGGCCCCTATCTACGAGCAGTACTTC. It specifies CAISEAPIYEQYF.